This passage covers 27 T cell receptor beta chains from one sample sequenced in a study of shared clonotypes between healthy human individuals (dated by TCRdb to the early 2020s). Library preparation used the immunoSEQ multiplex PCR assay. As stored in TCRdb, this immuneACCESS dataset retains in-frame rearrangements with V and J assigned. A fraction of the clones does not appear; measured against another copy, unresolved V genes explain less than half of the discrepancy, and the remainder lacks a known reason. The sample profile shows about 670,000 clones; about two thirds of them were found once. The leading ten clones occupy less than 2% of the sample. The sequencing sample was made of memory CD4+ T cells sorted from blood. The intended sense of this specimen's cell subset or site label: CD45RA-negative fraction. The receptor set was obtained from a woman younger than 45 in good health.

Details on this clone: Possible read error: a much larger clone is one base away. DNA for the CDR3: TGTGCCACCGGCAGAGACCTTCAGGGAGGCTACACCTTC. Translating it yields CATGRDLQGGYTF. V is TRBV15 and J is TRBJ1-2; maybe TRBD1 (5 bases). There are 13 residues in the CDR3. Germline V lookup: CDR1 LNHNV, CDR2 YYDKDF (reference sequence).

The genes are TRBV6-1 and TRBJ2-7; 8 bases align to TRBD2. Germline CDR1 MNHNS, CDR2 SASEGT. J gave up 4 bases and V 5 bases, and 7 bases lay outside the gene matches. CDR3 length: 14 residues. CDR3 residues: CASSPGTSKYEQYF. The CDR3 DNA is TGTGCCAGCAGTCCCGGGACTAGTAAGTACGAGCAGTACTTC.

This clone was counted between two and nine times. V usage is TRBV30 and J usage is TRBJ2-7; a weak D match, TRBD1 (7 bases). Germline V lookup: CDR1 GTSNPN, CDR2 SVGIG (reference sequence). Trimming stripped 4 bases from V and 5 bases from J, with 12 bases between. The CDR3 is 12 residues long. The CDR3 is CAWNRGGNEQYF. CDR3 DNA: TGTGCCTGGAACAGGGGAGGCAACGAGCAGTACTTC.

The rearrangement joins TRBV6-6 to TRBJ2-7; D may match TRBD1 or TRBD2 (7 bases each). CDR1 is MNHNY, CDR2 SVGAGI, per germline (reference sequence). The CDR3 is 14 residues long. Trimming removed 4 bases from V and 2 bases from J, with 12 bases in between. CDR3 region: CASSLTGTTYEQYF. In DNA, the CDR3 is TGTGCCAGCAGTTTGACAGGGACTACCTACGAGCAGTACTTC.

For this clone: The junction shows a germline mismatch at one end, possibly a read error. The chain employs TRBV20-1 and TRBJ2-3, with D hard to call. Germline loops: CDR1 DFQATT, CDR2 SNEGSKA (reference sequence). This CDR3 region has 11 residues. The CDR3 protein is CSAGDTDTQYF. CDR3 nucleotide sequence: TGCAGTGCTGGAGACACAGATACGCAGTATTTT.

The rearrangement uses TRBV5-4 and TRBJ1-1; 12 nucleotides match TRBD1. The CDR3 is 17 amino acids. The V gene end was trimmed by 4 bases and the J gene end by 0 bases; junction bases not matched to a gene: 7. The germline CDR1 and CDR2 sequences are SGHNT and YYREEE (reference sequence). CDR3 sequence reads: CASSMGGTGGLNTEAFF. CDR3 nucleotides: TGTGCCAGCAGCATGGGTGGGACAGGGGGCCTGAACACTGAAGCTTTCTTT.

The chain couples TRBV4-2 to TRBJ2-7, with D possibly being TRBD1 (6 bases). Between the trimmed V and J ends, which lost 5 bases and 3 bases, there was a span of 14 bases. Looked up from germline, CDR1 is LGHNA and CDR2 is YNFKEQ. The CDR3 has 14 amino acids. For the CDR3, the DNA is TGTGCCAGCAGCACGACAGGTAGCATCTACGAGCAGTACTTC. Its protein product is CASSTTGSIYEQYF.

On this clone itself: Its ends do not fully match the called genes, so a read error is possible. The chain carries TRBV7-9 and TRBJ2-2; D remains ambiguous. Per germline, CDR1 SEHNR and CDR2 FQNEAQ (reference sequence). The length of the CDR3 is 11 residues. The CDR3 loop reads CASTKTGELFF. The CDR3, as DNA: TGTGCCAGCACGAAAACCGGGGAGCTGTTTTTT.

This chain uses TRBV7-2 with TRBJ2-3; TRBD2 agrees at 10 bases. V lost 5 bases and J lost 2; bases outside the gene matches: 7. Per the germline V gene, CDR1 is SGHTA and CDR2 is FQGNSA. The CDR3 is made up of 16 amino acids. For the CDR3, the DNA is TGTGCCAGCAGCCCGCGGACTAGCGGTAACACAGATACGCAGTATTTT. Residues: CASSPRTSGNTDTQYF. The full variable domain, completed using reference TRBV7-2 and TRBJ2-3, is GAGVSQSPSNKVTEKGKDVELRCDPISGHTALYWYRQSLGQGLEFLIYFQGNSAPDKSGLPSDRFSAERTGGSVSTLTIQRTQQEDSAVYLCASSPRTSGNTDTQYFGPGTRLTVL.

The rearrangement uses TRBV7-2 and TRBJ2-3; 12 nucleotides align to TRBD2. With V trimmed by 3 bases and J by 1 base, 2 bases remained unmatched. CDR3 length equals 16 residues. Germline V gene data show CDR1 as SGHTA and CDR2 as FQGNSA. The chain's CDR3 is CASSFGLAGRTDTQYF. Written as DNA, the CDR3 is TGTGCCAGCAGCTTCGGACTAGCGGGACGCACAGATACGCAGTATTTT.

The sample holds a few counts of this clone. The rearrangement uses TRBV11-3 and TRBJ2-2; 13 bases are a match to TRBD2. The CDR3 totals 18 residues. Trimming cost V 5 bases and J 5 bases; bases outside gene matches: 11. Germline V gene lookup returns CDR1 SGHNT and CDR2 YENEEA. CDR3 in amino acids: CASSGRTSGRGGTGELFF. CDR3 nucleotide sequence: TGTGCCAGCAGCGGGCGGACTAGCGGGAGAGGGGGAACCGGGGAGCTGTTTTTT.

This clone was picked up one time. The chain couples TRBV7-2 to TRBJ2-1; TRBD2 might be the D (5 bases). CDR1 SGHTA and CDR2 FQGNSA come from the germline V gene. The V gene lost 1 base and the J gene lost 0 bases, with 7 bases spanning the gap. This CDR3 comprises 15 residues. This CDR3 is CASSLDEGSYNEQFF. The DNA for the CDR3 is TGTGCCAGCAGCTTAGACGAGGGCTCCTACAATGAGCAGTTCTTC.

The table lists this clone with many counts. V is TRBV29-1 and J is TRBJ2-1; no clear D gene. The CDR3 has 14 residues. The ends were cut back, 4 bases at V and 0 bases at J, with 10 bases in the middle. Germline loops: CDR1 SQVTM, CDR2 ANQGSEA. The CDR3 nucleotides read TGCAGCGTTGTCCACGCGGACTCCTACAATGAGCAGTTCTTC. Amino acid sequence: CSVVHADSYNEQFF.

The CDR3 DNA reads as TGCGCCAGCAGAGAAGGACAGGCTTACGAGCAGTACTTC. Translating it yields CASREGQAYEQYF. The gene calls are TRBV10-2 and TRBJ2-7; 7 bases map to TRBD1. The J segment lost 4 bases and the V segment lost 6 bases, leaving 6 bases of the junction unmatched. Per germline, CDR1 WSHSY and CDR2 SAAADI. This CDR3 spans 13 amino acids.

Details on this clone: A much larger clone sits a single nucleotide away, making a read error possible. This specimen includes other DNA sequences encoding the same CDR3. This chain joins TRBV7-7 and TRBJ2-5; D unclear. The CDR3 has 13 amino acids. The V gene lost 3 bases and the J gene lost 1 base, with 6 bases spanning the gap. Germline values: CDR1 SSHAT, CDR2 FNYEAQ (reference sequence). CDR3 nucleotides: TGTGCCAGCAGCTTCGGCCCCCAAGAGACCCAGTACTTC. Translated: CASSFGPQETQYF.

This clone was detected a few times. This rearrangement joins TRBV5-1 to TRBJ1-5; possibly TRBD1 for D (5 bases). Germline-derived CDR1 and CDR2 are SGHRS and YFSETQ. The CDR3 has 15 residues. V was cut by 1 base and J by 2 bases, with 10 bases left in between. The CDR3 loop is CASSLTGQGNQPQHF. The CDR3 coding sequence is TGCGCCAGCAGCTTGACAGGCCAGGGCAATCAGCCCCAGCATTTT.

As regards this clone: Other DNA sequences within the sample encode an identical CDR3. CDR3 sequence: CASSPRENTGELFF. The CDR3 DNA follows: TGTGCCAGCTCACCACGAGAAAACACCGGGGAGCTGTTTTTT. The genes are TRBV18 and TRBJ2-2; D not certain. Germline assignment: CDR1 KGHSH and CDR2 LQKENI. V was clipped by 1 base and J by 2 bases, with 5 bases between them. This CDR3 comprises 14 residues. Filled out from reference TRBV18 and TRBJ2-2, the complete variable domain reads NAGVMQNPRHLVRRRGQEARLRCSPMKGHSHVYWYRQLPEEGLKFMVYLQKENIIDESGMPKERFSAEFPKEGPSILRIQQVVRGDSAAYFCASSPRENTGELFFGEGSRLTVL.

The rearrangement joins TRBV28 to TRBJ2-7; 12 nucleotides agree with TRBD2. Germline CDR1 MDHEN, CDR2 SYDVKM. This CDR3 spans 17 amino acids. J gave up 5 bases and V 5 bases, and 13 bases lay outside the gene matches. CDR3 nucleotides: TGTGCCAGCAGTCAACCTGGGACTAGCGGGTCCCGGCACGAGCAGTACTTC. It specifies CASSQPGTSGSRHEQYF.

The sample holds one count of this clone. V gene TRBV2 combines with J gene TRBJ2-7, with 8 bases lining up with TRBD2. Germline values: CDR1 SNHLY, CDR2 FYNNEI. The CDR3 is 14 amino acids. Trimming removed 4 bases from V and 5 bases from J; junction bases left unmatched: 7. As DNA, the CDR3 is TGTGCCAGCAGTGTTTTCGGGAGGGGAAACGAGCAGTACTTC. Its translation is CASSVFGRGNEQYF.

V is TRBV28 and J is TRBJ1-5; the match to TRBD1 covers 8 bases. CDR3 length equals 13 residues. Germline V CDR1 and CDR2: MDHEN, SYDVKM. The junction had 3 bases not matched to a gene; V was cut back by 6 bases and J by 5 bases. This CDR3 is CASRQQGDQPQHF. CDR3 in DNA: TGTGCCAGCAGACAACAGGGGGATCAGCCCCAGCATTTT. Based on the CDR3 plus reference TRBV28 and TRBJ1-5, the full variable domain is DVKVTQSSRYLVKRTGEKVFLECVQDMDHENMFWYRQDPGLGLRLIYFSYDVKMKEKGDIPEGYSVSREKKERFSLILESASTNQTSMYLCASRQQGDQPQHFGDGTRLSIL.

This clone appeared many times. The chain is built from TRBV5-1 and TRBJ1-1, with TRBD1 identical over 9 bases. This CDR3 comprises 15 residues. Germline lookup yields CDR1 SGHRS and CDR2 YFSETQ. V trimming: 3 bases; J trimming: 1 base; junction bases outside the gene matches: 4. As DNA, the CDR3 is TGCGCCAGCAGCTGGGCGGGACAGGGGAACACTGAAGCTTTCTTT. Translating gives CASSWAGQGNTEAFF.

This chain connects TRBV6-1 to TRBJ2-2; 8 bases fit TRBD2. V was pared by 6 bases and J by 6 bases, with 9 bases of the junction left unmatched. The CDR3 spans 15 residues. Germline-derived CDR1 and CDR2 are MNHNS and SASEGT. The CDR3 loop is CASREREYIPGELFF. DNA for the CDR3: TGTGCCAGCAGGGAGCGGGAGTACATCCCCGGGGAGCTGTTTTTT.

The chain is built from TRBV10-3 and TRBJ2-7; the D is unclear. Per germline, CDR1 ENHRY and CDR2 SYGVKD. With 7 bases removed from V and 2 bases from J, the gap between germline ends came to 15 bases. This CDR3 is built from 14 residues. In nucleotides, the CDR3 is TGTGCCATCACCGAGGCGGCGGTGGCCTACGAGCAGTACTTC. Translated: CAITEAAVAYEQYF.

The V call is TRBV27, the J call TRBJ1-2; the match to TRBD1 covers 8 bases. Germline loops: CDR1 MNHEY, CDR2 SMNVEV (reference sequence). The CDR3 is 17 residues long. With V trimmed by 7 bases and J by 1 base, 14 bases remained unmatched. The CDR3 loop reads CASIQDGQGLGNYGYTF. CDR3 DNA: TGTGCCAGCATCCAAGACGGACAGGGTTTGGGTAACTATGGCTACACCTTC.

V usage is TRBV19 and J usage is TRBJ2-3, with D perhaps matching TRBD1 (5 bases). The CDR3 totals 14 residues. Germline lookup yields CDR1 LNHDA and CDR2 SQIVND (reference sequence). The V end was cut by 3 bases, the J end by 7 bases, with 14 bases between. The CDR3 bases are TGTGCCAGTAGTATTTCCAGGGCGGAGAATACGCAGTATTTT. It encodes CASSISRAENTQYF.

The chain carries TRBV7-9 and TRBJ2-3, with 11 bases lining up with TRBD2. Germline V gene lookup returns CDR1 SEHNR and CDR2 FQNEAQ (reference sequence). V trimming: 5 bases; J trimming: 5 bases; junction bases outside the gene matches: 6. CDR3 length equals 15 residues. The CDR3 DNA reads TGTGCCAGCAGCCAGACTAGCGGGATTATAGATACGCAGTATTTT. As protein: CASSQTSGIIDTQYF.

The chain carries TRBV30 and TRBJ2-1; D not resolved. The CDR3 sequence is 13 residues long. Trimming took off 3 bases at V and 6 bases at J, with 12 bases between the two ends. CDR1 and CDR2 from the germline V gene are GTSNPN and SVGIG (reference sequence). The CDR3: CAWRLGLFNEQFF. DNA of the CDR3: TGTGCCTGGAGGCTGGGGTTGTTCAATGAGCAGTTCTTC. Based on the CDR3 plus reference TRBV30 and TRBJ2-1, the full variable domain is SQTIHQWPATLVQPVGSPLSLECTVEGTSNPNLYWYRQAAGRGLQLLFYSVGIGQISSEVPQNLSASRPQDRQFILSSKKLLLSDSGFYLCAWRLGLFNEQFFGPGTRLTVL.